Below are 29 T cell receptor beta chains sequenced from a single sample in a study of blood T cell repertoires in COVID-19. The method was immunoSEQ multiplex PCR; TCRdb's version includes in-frame clones alone and lacks a portion of them. This table has 200,000 to 250,000 clones, about 88% appearing once. Material: PBMCs or T cells enriched from blood (not recorded which). The receptors stem from a woman aged 30 to 39 who had recovered from COVID-19.

V usage is TRBV7-2 and J usage is TRBJ1-5; perhaps TRBD1 as D (6 bases). Trimming cost V 1 base and J 0 bases, with 10 bases left between them. The CDR3 extends over 16 amino acids. Germline loops: CDR1 SGHTA, CDR2 FQGNSA. For the CDR3, the DNA is TGTGCCAGCAGCTTAGGCGACAGGTATAGCAATCAGCCCCAGCATTTT. Translating gives CASSLGDRYSNQPQHF.

The chain uses TRBV5-6 and TRBJ1-2, with D perhaps matching TRBD1 (6 bases). Trimming pared 4 bases from V and 4 bases from J, leaving 20 bases between. Germline CDR1 is SGHDT and CDR2 is YYEEEE. The CDR3 sequence is 16 residues long. Written as DNA, the CDR3 is TGTGCCAGCAGCGATCGATACAGGGTAGGGCTCTATGGCTACACCTTC. Translation gives CASSDRYRVGLYGYTF. Drawing the rest from reference TRBV5-6 and TRBJ1-2, the complete variable domain is DAGVTQSPTHLIKTRGQQVTLRCSPKSGHDTVSWYQQALGQGPQFIFQYYEEEERQRGNFPDRFSGHQFPNYSSELNVNALLLGDSALYLCASSDRYRVGLYGYTFGSGTRLTVV.

The gene calls are TRBV6-1 and TRBJ1-5; D gene ambiguous. Trimming cost V 3 bases and J 7 bases, with 10 bases left between them. Germline assignment: CDR1 MNHNS and CDR2 SASEGT. This CDR3 has 13 amino acids. The CDR3 DNA follows: TGTGCCAGCAGTGATTCCCCAGGCCAGCCCCAGCATTTT. This codes for CASSDSPGQPQHF.

This clone has only one observation. This rearrangement joins TRBV11-2 to TRBJ2-7; D perhaps matches TRBD2 (6 bases). V shed 3 bases and J shed 4 bases, with 16 bases lying between them. CDR3 size: 15 residues. Germline V gene lookup returns CDR1 SGHAT and CDR2 FQNNGV. CDR3 sequence reads: CASSFAPGLQYEQYF. Written as DNA, the CDR3 is TGTGCCAGCAGCTTCGCTCCGGGACTGCAATACGAGCAGTACTTC.

CDR3 amino acids: CGGHTSNQPQHF. The CDR3 DNA reads TGTGGGGGACATACTAGCAATCAGCCCCAGCATTTT. This chain connects TRBV30 to TRBJ1-5, with D possibly TRBD1 on 6 matching bases. The V gene's germline CDR1 is GTSNPN and CDR2 SVGIG (reference sequence). This CDR3 has 12 residues.

J is TRBJ1-5 and V is TRBV7-9, with D tentatively TRBD1 (6 bases). V lost 2 bases, J lost 9 bases, and 11 bases lay in between. The CDR3 has 13 residues. Per germline, CDR1 SEHNR and CDR2 FQNEAQ (reference sequence). CDR3 bases: TGTGCCAGCAGCTTAATGGGGGCGCCGCCCCAGCATTTT. Translated: CASSLMGAPPQHF.

The rearrangement uses TRBV2 and TRBJ1-1, with a weak D call TRBD1 (6 bases). Trimming removed 7 bases at V and 1 base at J, with 13 bases between. Germline loops: CDR1 SNHLY, CDR2 FYNNEI. This CDR3 is built from 14 residues. CDR3 loop: CASTLGTRNTEAFF. CDR3 DNA: TGTGCCAGCACCCTGGGGACAAGGAACACTGAAGCTTTCTTT.

The genes are TRBV7-9 and TRBJ1-5; unclear D gene. V was pared by 1 base and J by 4 bases, with 5 bases between. The CDR3 contains 13 residues. The germline gives CDR1 SEHNR, CDR2 FQNEAQ (reference sequence). The CDR3 DNA reads TGTGCCAGCAGCTTAGGGGAGAATCAGCCCCAGCATTTT. Protein sequence: CASSLGENQPQHF.

The J gene is TRBJ1-1, the V gene TRBV7-2, with 10 bases fitting TRBD1. J lost 3 bases, V lost 6 bases, and 10 bases had no gene match. CDR1 and CDR2 (germline): SGHTA, FQGNSA. The CDR3 contains 16 residues. The CDR3 nucleotides read TGTGCCAGCAGTCCCGGGACAGGGGTTGGAGACACTGAAGCTTTCTTT. As protein: CASSPGTGVGDTEAFF.

This clone occurred a few times. The chain links TRBV6-5 to TRBJ1-5; D call uncertain. The V and J ends lost 6 bases and 6 bases respectively, with 15 bases between them. In germline, CDR1 is MNHEY, CDR2 SVGAGI. The CDR3 is made up of 14 amino acids. CDR3 loop: CASRVEENIQPQHF. The CDR3, as DNA: TGTGCCAGCAGGGTAGAGGAGAACATTCAGCCCCAGCATTTT.

The V call is TRBV5-6, the J call TRBJ1-2; D gene unclear. This CDR3 contains 15 residues. Germline lookup yields CDR1 SGHDT and CDR2 YYEEEE. The ends were cut back, 7 bases at V and 7 bases at J, with 23 bases in the middle. CDR3 DNA sequence: TGTGCCAGCCAAGGTAGAGTAAGGAGTTTGGGTGGCTACACCTTC. It is translated as CASQGRVRSLGGYTF.

The chain recombines TRBV18 with TRBJ2-1; 14 bases line up with TRBD2. The CDR3 runs 16 residues. V dropped 3 bases and J dropped 5; count of bases not matched to a gene: 3. The germline V gene encodes CDR1 KGHSH and CDR2 LQKENI. The CDR3 protein is CASSPGLAGVNNEQFF. The CDR3 coding sequence is TGTGCCAGCTCACCGGGACTAGCGGGGGTAAACAATGAGCAGTTCTTC.

This clone was counted between two and nine times. The chain joins TRBV5-8 to TRBJ1-4; perhaps TRBD1 as D (5 bases). V lost 2 bases and J 5 bases, leaving 25 bases between the germline ends. CDR1 and CDR2 (germline): SGHTS, YDEGEE. CDR3 length equals 19 residues. CDR3 nucleotides: TGTGCCAGCAGCTTAACAACAGGCAGACCTGGACGGAGAAATGAAAAACTGTTTTTT. Its translation: CASSLTTGRPGRRNEKLFF.

In this sample, this clone turned up a few times. The CDR3 is CASSSTGFPGELFF. The CDR3 DNA follows: TGTGCCAGCAGCTCTACAGGGTTTCCCGGGGAGCTGTTTTTT. The chain links TRBV7-3 to TRBJ2-2; D perhaps matches TRBD1 (6 bases). The CDR3 is made up of 14 amino acids. Trimming removed 4 bases from V and 6 bases from J, with 12 bases in between. Germline CDR1 SGHTA, CDR2 FQGTGA. The full variable domain, its missing parts supplied by reference TRBV7-3 and TRBJ2-2, is GAGVSQTPSNKVTEKGKYVELRCDPISGHTALYWYRQSLGQGPEFLIYFQGTGAADDSGLPNDRFFAVRPEGSVSTLKIQRTERGDSAVYLCASSSTGFPGELFFGEGSRLTVL.

The V call is TRBV25-1, the J call TRBJ1-5, with TRBD1 identical over 10 bases. Germline V gene sequence: CDR1 MGHDK, CDR2 SYGVNS. V shed 4 bases and J 5 bases; nucleotides not matched to a gene: 2. There are 14 residues in the CDR3. The CDR3 spells CASSGDRGHQPQHF. CDR3 nucleotide sequence: TGTGCCAGCAGTGGGGACAGGGGCCATCAGCCCCAGCATTTT.

J is TRBJ2-4 and V is TRBV2, with a weak D call TRBD1 (6 bases). The CDR3 contains 16 residues. Trimming took off 1 base at V and 3 bases at J, with 13 bases between the two ends. Germline values: CDR1 SNHLY, CDR2 FYNNEI. CDR3 in amino acids: CASSEEDSLNKNIQYF. The CDR3 DNA reads as TGTGCCAGCAGTGAAGAGGACAGCCTCAACAAAAACATTCAGTACTTC.

V is TRBV19 and J is TRBJ2-5, with D perhaps matching TRBD1 (8 bases). Trimming stripped 5 bases from V and 4 bases from J, with 11 bases between. This CDR3 is 13 amino acids long. Germline CDR1 LNHDA, CDR2 SQIVND (reference sequence). DNA of the CDR3: TGTGCCAGTAGTCACAGGGGGGGAGAGACCCAGTACTTC. This codes for CASSHRGGETQYF.

V gene TRBV6-5 combines with J gene TRBJ2-7, with 7 bases identical to TRBD1. The CDR3 contains 15 residues. CDR1 and CDR2 (germline): MNHEY, SVGAGI. V was clipped by 3 bases and J by 0 bases; unmatched bases: 5. The CDR3 loop reads CASSYGDRASYEQYF. The CDR3 DNA reads as TGTGCCAGCAGTTATGGGGACAGAGCCTCCTACGAGCAGTACTTC.

The gene calls are TRBV5-4 and TRBJ1-1; possibly TRBD1 for D (6 bases). CDR1 is SGHNT and CDR2 is YYREEE in the germline V gene (reference sequence). V gave up 4 bases and J gave up 11 bases, with 15 bases separating them. The CDR3 is 12 residues long. The CDR3 protein is CASSPEGVVAFF. The CDR3 DNA sequence: TGTGCCAGCAGCCCCGAGGGGGTGGTGGCTTTCTTT.

The chain links TRBV5-1 to TRBJ1-4; D is uncertain. Germline loops: CDR1 SGHRS, CDR2 YFSETQ. The CDR3 loop spans 16 amino acids. With 0 bases removed from V and 7 bases from J, the gap between germline ends came to 16 bases. The CDR3 is CASSLAGGRGGEKLFF. The CDR3 DNA reads TGCGCCAGCAGCTTGGCTGGTGGCAGAGGAGGTGAAAAACTGTTTTTT.

This clone is a singleton in its sample. The J gene is TRBJ2-2, the V gene TRBV12-2; the DNA was not used to check the table's D call, TRBD1. TRBV12-2 is listed as a pseudogene. CDR3 size: 16 residues. The CDR3 DNA reads as TGTGCAAGTCGCTTATCCGACAGGGGTGGGACCGGGGAGCTGTTTTTT. It encodes CASRLSDRGGTGELFF.

V is TRBV9 and J is TRBJ2-3, with 7 bases identical to TRBD1. V gave up 2 bases and J gave up 8 bases; unmatched junction bases: 11. CDR1 and CDR2 from the germline V gene are SGDLS and YYNGEE. The CDR3 has 15 amino acids. The CDR3 sequence is CASSVQTGSQFTQYF. The CDR3 DNA is TGTGCCAGCAGCGTCCAGACAGGGTCCCAATTTACGCAGTATTTT.

The chain has TRBV27 and TRBJ2-2, with 9 bases matching TRBD1. Per the germline V gene, CDR1 is MNHEY and CDR2 is SMNVEV (reference sequence). V lost 6 bases, J lost 7 bases, and 9 bases stayed unmatched. This CDR3 contains 15 residues. The CDR3: CASSPTGGRGGELFF. CDR3 bases: TGTGCCAGCAGCCCAACAGGGGGCCGGGGCGGGGAGCTGTTTTTT.

This sequence joins TRBV19 and TRBJ2-7; maybe TRBD1 (5 bases). Trimming removed 3 bases from V and 1 base from J, with 13 bases in between. This CDR3 region has 15 residues. CDR1 and CDR2 (germline): LNHDA, SQIVND (reference sequence). CDR3 protein: CASSIRQGSSYEQYF. The CDR3 region has the DNA TGTGCCAGTAGTATTCGGCAGGGCTCTTCCTACGAGCAGTACTTC. The full variable domain, its missing parts supplied by reference TRBV19 and TRBJ2-7, is DGGITQSPKYLFRKEGQNVTLSCEQNLNHDAMYWYRQDPGQGLRLIYYSQIVNDFQKGDIAEGYSVSREKKESFPLTVTSAQKNPTAFYLCASSIRQGSSYEQYFGPGTRLTVT.

To note about this clone: In the same sample, other DNA sequences code for this CDR3. This chain uses TRBV12-3 or TRBV12-4 with TRBJ2-1, with no clear D. V gave up 1 base and J gave up 5 bases, with 6 bases separating them. The CDR3 length is 13 residues. The CDR3 spells CASSLGQNNEQFF. The DNA of the CDR3 is TGTGCCAGCAGTTTAGGGCAAAACAATGAGCAGTTCTTC.

The rearrangement uses TRBV6-5 and TRBJ1-2; 7 positions agree with TRBD1. Unmatched junction bases numbered 7, after V lost 5 bases and J lost 4 bases. Germline V gene data show CDR1 as MNHEY and CDR2 as SVGAGI. This CDR3 is built from 14 residues. CDR3 DNA sequence: TGTGCCAGCAGTCTCTCGACAGGGCTCTATGGCTACACCTTC. Encoded protein: CASSLSTGLYGYTF.

V gene TRBV7-6 combines with J gene TRBJ1-4; D remains ambiguous. V was shortened by 11 bases and J by 0 bases, with 16 bases between the two germline ends. CDR3 length: 15 residues. In germline, CDR1 is SGHVS, CDR2 FNYEAQ. The CDR3 DNA sequence: TGTGCCTCTAGACCTGAACCTGCAACTAATGAAAAACTGTTTTTT. It encodes CASRPEPATNEKLFF.

The rearrangement uses TRBV4-1 and TRBJ2-7; the match to TRBD2 covers 7 bases. V trimming: 0 bases; J trimming: 0 bases; junction bases outside the gene matches: 5. The CDR3 contains 16 residues. Germline V lookup: CDR1 MGHRA, CDR2 YSYEKL. CDR3 sequence: CASSQDQGLNSYEQYF. In DNA form, the CDR3 reads TGCGCCAGCAGCCAAGATCAGGGACTAAACTCCTACGAGCAGTACTTC.

V gene TRBV2 combines with J gene TRBJ2-5, with 7 bases identical to TRBD1. V shed 6 bases and J 3 bases; nucleotides not matched to a gene: 7. Looked up from germline, CDR1 is SNHLY and CDR2 is FYNNEI. This CDR3 contains 14 residues. Here the CDR3 DNA reads TGTGCCAGCAGACCCACGGGGACAGAAGAGACCCAGTACTTC. It encodes CASRPTGTEETQYF.